This T cell receptor beta chain came from a study of regulatory T cells in long-lasting Graves disease. Whole-study context: Newly diagnosed Graves' patients took antithyroid drugs under 3 months. Overall study results and limits: With persistent disease, TRBV28, TRBJ1-2 and TRBJ2-5 were the favored segments. A reduction in accuracy may have resulted from the small sample size.

As to time point: newly diagnosed GD, antithyroid drugs for less than 3 months. Making the TCR library involved RNA that had been extracted from PBMCs. Building the TCR beta libraries relied on iRepertoire HTBI primers, and CDR3 regions underwent Arm-PCR. From the multiplex PCR reads, TCRdb called clonotypes with MiXCR, one entry per CDR3 protein. The sample holds approximately 400,000 distinct CDR3 sequences, more than 13% seen once. Trimming removed 9 bases from V and 7 bases from J, with 25 bases in between. This CDR3 has 16 residues. Germline V gene data show CDR1 as MDHEN and CDR2 as SYDVKM. About this clonotype: The target antigen is unknown. This clone may be a read error of a much larger clone one base away.

The same sample was also used in a study of T cells in Graves' hyperthyroidism and ophthalmopathy.

The sample consisted of peripheral blood mononuclear cells (PBMCs), taken at new diagnosis, from a patient treated with antithyroid drugs. The V call is TRBV28, the J call TRBJ2-1; tentatively, D is TRBD1 (7 bases). The sequence was collected from a woman aged 25 to 39 with Graves disease. The DNA for the CDR3 is TGTGCCAGAAGTGAGACCAAAGGGGGCGCGGGGAATGAGCAGTTCTTC. Protein: CARSETKGGAGNEQFF. Using reference TRBV28 and TRBJ2-1 for the parts outside the CDR3, the full variable domain is DVKVTQSSRYLVKRTGEKVFLECVQDMDHENMFWYRQDPGLGLRLIYFSYDVKMKEKGDIPEGYSVSREKKERFSLILESASTNQTSMYLCARSETKGGAGNEQFFGPGTRLTVL.